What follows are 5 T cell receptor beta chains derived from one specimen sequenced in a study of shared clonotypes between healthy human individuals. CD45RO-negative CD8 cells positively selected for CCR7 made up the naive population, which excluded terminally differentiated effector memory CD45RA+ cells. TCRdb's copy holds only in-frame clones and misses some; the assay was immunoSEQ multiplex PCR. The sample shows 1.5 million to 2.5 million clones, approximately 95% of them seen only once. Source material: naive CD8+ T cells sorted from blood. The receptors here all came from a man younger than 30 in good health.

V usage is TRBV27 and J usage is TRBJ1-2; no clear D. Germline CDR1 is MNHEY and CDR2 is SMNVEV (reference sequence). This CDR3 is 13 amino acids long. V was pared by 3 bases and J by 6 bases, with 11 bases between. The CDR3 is CASSLAAWDGYTF. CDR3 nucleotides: TGTGCCAGCAGTTTGGCAGCCTGGGATGGCTACACCTTC.

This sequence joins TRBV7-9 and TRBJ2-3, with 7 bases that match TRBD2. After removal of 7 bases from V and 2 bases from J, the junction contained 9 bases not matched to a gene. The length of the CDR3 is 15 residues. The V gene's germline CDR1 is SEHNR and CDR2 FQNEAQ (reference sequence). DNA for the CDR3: TGTGCCAGCAACATAAAAGCGGGATACACAGATACGCAGTATTTT. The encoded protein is CASNIKAGYTDTQYF. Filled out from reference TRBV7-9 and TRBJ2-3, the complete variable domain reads DTGVSQNPRHKITKRGQNVTFRCDPISEHNRLYWYRQTLGQGPEFLTYFQNEAQLEKSRLLSDRFSAERPKGSFSTLEIQRTEQGDSAMYLCASNIKAGYTDTQYFGPGTRLTVL.

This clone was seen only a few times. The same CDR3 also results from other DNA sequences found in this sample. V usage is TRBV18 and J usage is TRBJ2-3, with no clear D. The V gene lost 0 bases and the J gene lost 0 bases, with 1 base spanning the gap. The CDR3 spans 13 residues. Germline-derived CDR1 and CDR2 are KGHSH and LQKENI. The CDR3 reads CASSPPSTDTQYF. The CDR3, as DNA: TGTGCCAGCTCACCACCGAGCACAGATACGCAGTATTTT.

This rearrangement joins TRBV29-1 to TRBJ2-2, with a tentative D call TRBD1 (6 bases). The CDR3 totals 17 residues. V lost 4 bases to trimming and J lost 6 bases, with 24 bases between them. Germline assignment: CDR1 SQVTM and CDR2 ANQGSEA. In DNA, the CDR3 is TGCAGCGTTGTAGTAGGGCAGGGGAAGCGCGTGTCCGGGGAGCTGTTTTTT. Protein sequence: CSVVVGQGKRVSGELFF.

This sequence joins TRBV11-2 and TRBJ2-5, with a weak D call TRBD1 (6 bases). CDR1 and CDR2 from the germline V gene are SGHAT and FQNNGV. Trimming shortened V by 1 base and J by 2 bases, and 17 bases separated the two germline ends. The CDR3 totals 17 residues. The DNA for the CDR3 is TGTGCCAGCAGCTTAGTGATCCCAGGGGCAGGGCAAGAGACCCAGTACTTC. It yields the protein CASSLVIPGAGQETQYF.